A selection of T cell receptor beta chains follows, all from one sample in a study of shared clonotypes between healthy human individuals. The protocol was immunoSEQ multiplex PCR, while the TCRdb copy is restricted to in-frame clones and leaves out a portion. The data show about 2.4 million clones, roughly 93% seen once. The source material was naive CD4+ T cells from PBMCs. Receptors were obtained from a man younger than 35 in good health. Some clones in this sample may be carry-over from other donors' samples. The CDR3 runs from the conserved cysteine through the conserved F or W. D genes are given only for firm matches. A clone size is listed for some rows: how often the clone was seen (once, few, many), or a class if it is expanded.

j_call clone_size d_call cdr3_length v_call cdr3_aa cdr3_nt
TRBJ1-2 - - 13 TRBV5-1 CASSLAPGEGYTF TGCGCCAGCAGCTTGGCCCCAGGGGAGGGCTACACCTTC
TRBJ2-1 - - 14 TRBV15 CATSRVGGYNEQFF TGTGCCACCAGCAGAGTTGGCGGGTACAATGAGCAGTTCTTC
TRBJ2-4 - - 17 TRBV6-1 CASSEQDRSLAKNIQYF TGTGCCAGCAGTGAACAGGACAGAAGCCTAGCCAAAAACATTCAGTACTTC
TRBJ2-1 - TRBD2 16 TRBV7-9 CASSLEVGLARGDQFF TGTGCCAGCAGCTTAGAAGTGGGACTAGCGCGAGGGGATCAGTTCTTC
TRBJ1-3 - - 16 TRBV2 CASSEAAGSLGNTIYF TGTGCCAGCAGTGAGGCCGCAGGGTCTCTCGGAAACACCATATATTTT
TRBJ2-3 - - 16 TRBV6-7 CASSYTPDTSTDTQYF TGTGCCAGCAGTTACACCCCGGACACCAGCACAGATACGCAGTATTTT
TRBJ2-3 - TRBD2 17 TRBV10-1 CASSDLTSGGSTDTQYF TGCGCCAGCAGTGATTTAACTAGCGGGGGAAGCACAGATACGCAGTATTTT
TRBJ1-4 - - 16 TRBV7-8 CASSLRGAATNEKLFF TGTGCCAGCAGCTTAAGGGGAGCGGCAACTAATGAAAAACTGTTTTTT
TRBJ2-7 - - 15 TRBV14 CASSQAWPATYEQYF TGTGCCAGCAGCCAAGCCTGGCCCGCTACCTACGAGCAGTACTTC
TRBJ1-5 - - 13 TRBV30 CAWGRVGEQPQHF TGTGCCTGGGGCAGGGTGGGGGAACAGCCCCAGCATTTT
TRBJ2-2 - - 15 TRBV7-4 CARPSGAGNTGELFF TGTGCCAGACCCTCAGGGGCGGGGAACACCGGGGAGCTGTTTTTT
TRBJ2-2 - TRBD1 15 TRBV18 CASSPGQGETGELFF TGTGCCAGCTCACCTGGACAGGGGGAAACCGGGGAGCTGTTTTTT
TRBJ1-4 - TRBD1 15 TRBV7-2 CASSSDRGSREKLFF TGTGCCAGCAGCTCAGACAGGGGGTCTCGTGAAAAACTGTTTTTT
TRBJ2-7 - TRBD2 16 TRBV15 CATSREKREGTYEQYF TGTGCCACCAGCAGAGAAAAGCGGGAGGGCACCTACGAGCAGTACTTC
TRBJ2-4 - TRBD2 16 TRBV6-1 CASSEVGGSAKNIQYF TGTGCCAGCAGTGAAGTGGGGGGGTCTGCCAAAAACATTCAGTACTTC
TRBJ2-3 - - 14 TRBV27 CASSVRTPTDTQYF TGTGCCAGCAGTGTTCGGACTCCCACAGATACGCAGTATTTT
TRBJ1-2 - - 13 TRBV19 CATNLIGSYGYTF TGTGCCACCAACCTGATAGGGAGTTATGGCTACACCTTC
TRBJ1-2 - - 13 TRBV10-2 CASSEVGYGGYTF TGCGCCAGCAGTGAGGTGGGTTACGGCGGCTACACCTTC
TRBJ1-5 few - 15 TRBV6-6 CASSYSVPSNQPQHF TGTGCCAGCAGTTACTCGGTGCCGAGCAATCAGCCCCAGCATTTT
TRBJ2-1 - TRBD1 15 TRBV11-3 CASSLAGQGQAEQFF TGTGCCAGCAGCTTAGCGGGACAGGGCCAGGCTGAGCAGTTCTTC
TRBJ2-7 - - 17 TRBV5-1 CASSLEPSWERVYEQYF TGCGCCAGCAGCTTGGAACCTAGCTGGGAGAGGGTGTACGAGCAGTACTTC
TRBJ1-1 - TRBD1 17 TRBV14 CASSQGFFDRGPAGAFF TGTGCCAGCAGCCAAGGATTCTTCGACAGGGGGCCTGCTGGGGCTTTCTTT
TRBJ2-3 - TRBD2 11 TRBV20-1 CGGGRADTQYF TGCGGCGGAGGGAGGGCAGATACGCAGTATTTT
TRBJ1-5 - TRBD1 17 TRBV27 CASSSLDRRNSNQPQHF TGTGCCAGCAGTTCCCTGGACAGGAGAAATAGCAATCAGCCCCAGCATTTT
TRBJ2-1 - - 15 TRBV7-2 CASSLLGFSYNEQFF TGTGCCAGCAGCTTGCTTGGATTCTCCTACAATGAGCAGTTCTTC
TRBJ2-2 - - 16 TRBV10-3 CAINTISTGNTGELFF TGTGCCATCAATACCATTTCGACGGGGAACACCGGGGAGCTGTTTTTT
TRBJ2-7 - - 14 TRBV7-9 CASSRQGPSYEQYF TGTGCCAGCAGCCGTCAGGGGCCCTCCTACGAGCAGTACTTC
TRBJ2-7 once - 13 TRBV21-1 CASSISPGDEQYF TGTGCCAGCAGCATATCACCTGGCGACGAGCAGTACTTC
TRBJ2-3 - - 12 TRBV7-3 CASSGVGDTQYF TGTGCCAGCAGCGGGGTCGGTGATACGCAGTATTTT
TRBJ1-2 - - 13 TRBV6-1 CASTGPWGYGYTF TGTGCCAGCACGGGGCCGTGGGGTTATGGCTACACCTTC
TRBJ1-1 - - 16 TRBV5-4 CASSLKETPDNTEAFF TGTGCCAGCAGCTTGAAAGAAACCCCGGACAACACTGAAGCTTTCTTT
TRBJ1-5 - TRBD1 13 TRBV28 CASRDRASQPQHF TGTGCCAGCAGAGACAGGGCTTCTCAGCCCCAGCATTTT
TRBJ2-5 - - 15 TRBV28 CASSSPLGRQETQYF TGTGCCAGCAGTTCTCCGCTAGGGCGCCAGGAGACCCAGTACTTC
TRBJ1-1 - TRBD1 14 TRBV28 CASSLRQGNTEAFF TGTGCCAGCAGTCTGCGACAGGGTAACACTGAAGCTTTCTTT
TRBJ2-5 once - 16 TRBV19 CASRPGGVRPVETQYF TGTGCCAGTAGACCCGGCGGGGTCCGGCCGGTGGAGACCCAGTACTTC
TRBJ2-7 once TRBD2 19 TRBV5-1 CASSVTSGGPSPSSYEQYF TGCGCCAGCAGCGTCACTAGCGGGGGGCCTAGCCCGAGCTCCTACGAGCAGTACTTC
TRBJ1-1 - - 15 TRBV4-3 CASSHRVGQNTEAFF TGCGCCAGCAGCCACCGAGTGGGGCAGAACACTGAAGCTTTCTTT
TRBJ2-7 - - 13 TRBV10-1 CASSEAGTYEQYF TGCGCCAGCAGTGAGGCCGGGACCTACGAGCAGTACTTC
TRBJ1-5 - TRBD1 14 TRBV19 CASSLRQGAQPQHF TGTGCCAGTAGCCTTAGACAGGGAGCCCAGCCCCAGCATTTT
TRBJ2-4 - TRBD2 15 TRBV7-8 CASSQLSGNKNIQYF TGTGCCAGCAGCCAACTTAGCGGGAATAAAAACATTCAGTACTTC
TRBJ1-1 once - 15 TRBV18 CASSPPNPGRHEAFF TGTGCCAGCTCACCACCCAACCCGGGACGACATGAAGCTTTCTTT
TRBJ2-7 few - 16 TRBV19 CASSLSGVGHTYEQYF TGTGCCAGTAGTCTGTCTGGGGTGGGCCACACCTACGAGCAGTACTTC
TRBJ2-5 - TRBD2 17 TRBV5-4 CASSLLGTSGGRGTQYF TGTGCCAGCAGCTTGCTGGGGACTAGCGGGGGAAGGGGGACCCAGTACTTC
TRBJ1-5 few - 11 TRBV6-1 CASSENQPQHF TGTGCCAGCAGTGAGAATCAGCCCCAGCATTTT
TRBJ2-2 - - 15 TRBV19 CASSIGGIDTGELFF TGTGCCAGTAGTATCGGCGGGATTGACACCGGGGAGCTGTTTTTT
TRBJ2-6 - TRBD1 17 TRBV28 CASSPGTGASGANVLTF TGTGCCAGCAGTCCGGGGACAGGGGCGTCTGGGGCCAACGTCCTGACTTTC
TRBJ2-1 - TRBD2 16 TRBV6-1 CASSERWASGHNEQFF TGTGCCAGCAGTGAAAGGTGGGCTAGCGGACACAATGAGCAGTTCTTC
TRBJ2-5 - - 13 TRBV5-1 CASSLDILETQYF TGCGCCAGCAGCTTGGATATTCTAGAGACCCAGTACTTC
TRBJ2-1 - TRBD1 13 TRBV5-1 CASSLGTDNEQFF TGCGCCAGCAGCCTCGGGACAGACAATGAGCAGTTCTTC
TRBJ2-7 - TRBD1 15 TRBV5-1 CASSLGDRASYEQYF TGCGCCAGCAGCTTGGGGGACAGGGCCTCCTACGAGCAGTACTTC
TRBJ2-7 - TRBD1 16 TRBV7-8 CASSSSRGQSRREQYF TGTGCCAGCAGCTCATCTAGGGGGCAGTCCCGTCGTGAGCAGTACTTC
TRBJ2-7 - - 14 TRBV5-1 CASSSTGLLYEQYF TGCGCCAGCAGCTCCACGGGACTCCTCTACGAGCAGTACTTC
TRBJ2-1 - TRBD1 16 TRBV5-1 CASSTDRGASYNEQFF TGCGCCAGCAGCACGGACAGGGGGGCCTCCTACAATGAGCAGTTCTTC
TRBJ1-3 - - 18 TRBV5-1 CASSLVGLRPFSGNTIYF TGCGCCAGCAGCTTGGTGGGGCTTCGACCCTTCTCTGGAAACACCATATATTTT